These 11 T cell receptor beta chains share one sample of origin, sequenced in a study of blood T cell repertoires in COVID-19. TCRdb's copy holds only in-frame clones and misses some; the assay was immunoSEQ multiplex PCR. The table lists fewer than 200,000 clones, approximately 85% of them singletons. The sequencing input was peripheral blood. These receptors originate from a man aged 35-49 years who had recovered from COVID-19.

The sample holds a few counts of this clone. V is TRBV18 and J is TRBJ1-5; D remains unclear. Germline V gives CDR1 KGHSH, CDR2 LQKENI. This CDR3 is built from 13 residues. Between the trimmed V and J ends, which lost 2 bases and 8 bases, there was a span of 10 bases. This chain's CDR3 is CASSPGYSEPQHF. In nucleotides, the CDR3 is TGTGCCAGCTCACCAGGCTATAGCGAGCCCCAGCATTTT.

This clone has a handful of counts. Sequence at one end of the junction differs from germline and may be a read error. The chain uses TRBV7-7 and TRBJ2-5; TRBD1 matches 9 bases. Looked up from germline, CDR1 is SSHAT and CDR2 is FNYEAQ (reference sequence). The CDR3 extends over 15 amino acids. The CDR3 DNA follows: TGTGCTAGCAGCCCCCACCGGGACAGGGAAGAGACCCAGTACTTC. Amino acids: CASSPHRDREETQYF.

This chain uses TRBV7-2 with TRBJ2-7, with unresolved D. V was trimmed by 5 bases and J by 0 bases, leaving 8 bases between them. The CDR3 contains 13 residues. From germline, CDR1 is SGHTA and CDR2 FQGNSA. The CDR3: CASSVWLSYEQYF. CDR3 DNA sequence: TGTGCCAGCAGCGTTTGGCTCTCCTACGAGCAGTACTTC.

This chain joins TRBV27 and TRBJ2-3; 7 nucleotides line up with TRBD2. Germline CDR1 and CDR2: MNHEY and SMNVEV (reference sequence). V lost 5 bases and J lost 9; bases outside the gene matches: 11. This CDR3 has 14 amino acids. The CDR3 is CASSRTRGRETQYF. The CDR3 nucleotides read TGTGCCAGCAGTCGGACTAGAGGGAGGGAAACGCAGTATTTT.

This chain uses TRBV5-6 with TRBJ2-3; D is perhaps TRBD2 (7 bases). Trimming pared 4 bases from V and 3 bases from J, leaving 15 bases between. The length of the CDR3 is 15 residues. The germline CDR1 and CDR2 sequences are SGHDT and YYEEEE. The CDR3: CASSRGAGETDTQYF. CDR3 bases: TGTGCCAGCAGCCGGGGGGCAGGGGAAACAGATACGCAGTATTTT.

V usage is TRBV6-6 and J usage is TRBJ1-2; 7 bases align to TRBD1. The V gene's germline CDR1 is MNHNY and CDR2 SVGAGI (reference sequence). The junction had 0 bases not matched to a gene; V was cut back by 2 bases and J by 0 bases. The CDR3 runs to 14 residues. The CDR3 coding sequence is TGTGCCAGCAGTTACGGGACAGCTAACTATGGCTACACCTTC. Residues: CASSYGTANYGYTF.

The rearrangement links TRBV5-4 to TRBJ2-7, with D perhaps matching TRBD2 (5 bases). Germline-derived CDR1 and CDR2 are SGHNT and YYREEE (reference sequence). The CDR3 spans 13 residues. The V end lost 0 bases, the J end lost 5 bases, and 9 bases lay between the germline ends. CDR3 sequence reads: CASSLGVRDEQYF. DNA for the CDR3: TGTGCCAGCAGCTTGGGGGTGAGGGACGAGCAGTACTTC.

The rearrangement uses TRBV14 and TRBJ2-7, with D maybe TRBD2 (8 bases). This CDR3 is 15 amino acids long. Trimming removed 2 bases at V and 3 bases at J, with 14 bases between. Germline CDR1 reads SGHDN; CDR2 reads FVKESK. For the CDR3, the DNA is TGTGCCAGCAGCCAACCCGGGGGGGACAGCTACGAGCAGTACTTC. It encodes CASSQPGGDSYEQYF. The whole variable domain, remainder taken from reference TRBV14 and TRBJ2-7, is EAGVTQFPSHSVIEKGQTVTLRCDPISGHDNLYWYRRVMGKEIKFLLHFVKESKQDESGMPNNRFLAERTGGTYSTLKVQPAELEDSGVYFCASSQPGGDSYEQYFGPGTRLTVT.

The V and J genes are TRBV5-6 and TRBJ2-3; D gene uncertain. The CDR3 sequence is 16 residues long. Trimming left V 0 bases short and J 0 bases short, with 11 bases between. Germline CDR1 reads SGHDT; CDR2 reads YYEEEE. Written as DNA, the CDR3 is TGTGCCAGCAGCTTGGTCGGAGTATTTAGCACAGATACGCAGTATTTT. Its protein is CASSLVGVFSTDTQYF.

The chain uses TRBV24-1 and TRBJ2-1, with D maybe TRBD2 (6 bases). CDR1 and CDR2 from the germline V gene are KGHDR and SFDVKD. The CDR3 loop spans 12 amino acids. V was clipped by 7 bases and J by 9 bases, with 12 bases between them. The CDR3 nucleotides read TGTGCCACCAGGGGGCTAGCGCCTGAGCAGTTCTTC. Translation gives CATRGLAPEQFF.

V usage is TRBV28 and J usage is TRBJ1-3; TRBD1 might be the D (6 bases). Germline values: CDR1 MDHEN, CDR2 SYDVKM. The length of the CDR3 is 14 residues. The V gene lost 6 bases and the J gene lost 2 bases, with 11 bases spanning the gap. DNA of the CDR3: TGTGCCAGCAGCACACAGGGAACTGGAAACACCATATATTTT. Translation: CASSTQGTGNTIYF.